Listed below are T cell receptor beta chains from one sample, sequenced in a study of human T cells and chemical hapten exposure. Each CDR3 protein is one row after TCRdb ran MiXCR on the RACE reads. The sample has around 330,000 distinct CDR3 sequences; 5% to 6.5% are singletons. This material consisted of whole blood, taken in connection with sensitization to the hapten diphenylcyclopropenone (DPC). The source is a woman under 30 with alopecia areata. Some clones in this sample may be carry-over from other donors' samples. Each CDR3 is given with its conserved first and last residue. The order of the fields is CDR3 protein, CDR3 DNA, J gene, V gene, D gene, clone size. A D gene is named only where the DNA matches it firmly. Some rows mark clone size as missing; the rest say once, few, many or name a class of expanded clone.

cdr3_aa: CASSDTGKYTEAFF
cdr3_nt: TGTGCCAGCTCAGATACAGGGAAGTACACTGAAGCTTTCTTT
j_call: TRBJ1-1
v_call: TRBV18
d_call: -
clone_size: -

cdr3_aa: CASSYVGSTDTQYF
cdr3_nt: TGTGCCAGCAGTTACGTCGGTAGCACAGATACGCAGTATTTT
j_call: TRBJ2-3
v_call: TRBV6-2/TRBV6-3
d_call: -
clone_size: many

cdr3_aa: CSVKSGLGNQPQHF
cdr3_nt: TGCAGCGTGAAGTCGGGACTGGGGAATCAGCCCCAGCATTTT
j_call: TRBJ1-5
v_call: TRBV29-1
d_call: -
clone_size: many

cdr3_aa: CAISATRGARSYGYTF
cdr3_nt: TGTGCCATCAGTGCCACCCGGGGGGCTCGAAGCTATGGCTACACCTTC
j_call: TRBJ1-2
v_call: TRBV10-3
d_call: -
clone_size: few

cdr3_aa: CASSLDNGGITGELFF
cdr3_nt: TGTGCCAGCAGCTTAGATAATGGGGGAATCACCGGGGAGCTGTTTTTT
j_call: TRBJ2-2
v_call: TRBV11-2
d_call: -
clone_size: many

cdr3_aa: CVSSQDPRAGELFF
cdr3_nt: TGCGTCAGCAGCCAAGATCCGAGGGCCGGGGAGCTGTTTTTT
j_call: TRBJ2-2
v_call: TRBV4-3
d_call: -
clone_size: -

cdr3_aa: CASRSTSGVYEQYF
cdr3_nt: TGTGCCAGCAGGTCGACTAGCGGGGTTTACGAGCAGTACTTC
j_call: TRBJ2-7
v_call: TRBV11-1
d_call: TRBD2
clone_size: few

cdr3_aa: CASSRTGPGSYNEQFF
cdr3_nt: TGTGCCAGCAGTCGGACAGGCCCAGGCTCCTACAATGAGCAGTTCTTC
j_call: TRBJ2-1
v_call: TRBV6-2/TRBV6-3
d_call: TRBD1
clone_size: -

cdr3_aa: CASSYGQGWNTEAFF
cdr3_nt: TGTGCCAGCAGTTACGGGCAGGGTTGGAACACTGAAGCTTTCTTT
j_call: TRBJ1-1
v_call: TRBV6-5
d_call: -
clone_size: many

cdr3_aa: CASSRVGGTGNTIYF
cdr3_nt: TGTGCCAGCAGCCGGGTGGGAGGGACTGGAAACACCATATATTTT
j_call: TRBJ1-3
v_call: TRBV5-4
d_call: -
clone_size: many

cdr3_aa: CASSSANNRGSAFF
cdr3_nt: TGTGCCAGCAGTTCCGCCAACAACAGGGGCTCAGCTTTCTTT
j_call: TRBJ1-1
v_call: TRBV27
d_call: TRBD1
clone_size: few

cdr3_aa: CASSELTGDSSYEQYF
cdr3_nt: TGTGCCAGCAGTGAACTAACAGGGGATAGCTCCTACGAGCAGTACTTC
j_call: TRBJ2-7
v_call: TRBV6-1
d_call: TRBD1
clone_size: -

cdr3_aa: CASSLSGSSNYGYTF
cdr3_nt: TGTGCCAGCAGTTTATCGGGATCCTCTAACTATGGCTACACCTTC
j_call: TRBJ1-2
v_call: TRBV12-3/TRBV12-4
d_call: -
clone_size: many

cdr3_aa: CASSPQTWDTEAFF
cdr3_nt: TGTGCCAGCAGCCCCCAAACCTGGGACACTGAAGCTTTCTTT
j_call: TRBJ1-1
v_call: TRBV3-1
d_call: -
clone_size: -

cdr3_aa: CASTNPTQPQHF
cdr3_nt: TGTGCCAGCACCAACCCAACGCAGCCCCAGCATTTT
j_call: TRBJ1-5
v_call: TRBV7-2
d_call: -
clone_size: -

cdr3_aa: CASTLAGGHNEQFF
cdr3_nt: TGTGCCAGCACCCTAGCGGGGGGACACAATGAGCAGTTCTTC
j_call: TRBJ2-1
v_call: TRBV28
d_call: TRBD2
clone_size: many

cdr3_aa: CASSEPADQPQHF
cdr3_nt: TGTGCCAGCAGTGAACCCGCCGACCAGCCCCAGCATTTT
j_call: TRBJ1-5
v_call: TRBV6-1
d_call: -
clone_size: -

cdr3_aa: CASSQSIPGNQPQHF
cdr3_nt: TGTGCCAGCAGCCAATCGATCCCTGGCAATCAGCCCCAGCATTTT
j_call: TRBJ1-5
v_call: TRBV16
d_call: -
clone_size: -

cdr3_aa: CASTFSGTGDETQYF
cdr3_nt: TGTGCCAGCACCTTCTCCGGGACAGGGGATGAGACCCAGTACTTC
j_call: TRBJ2-5
v_call: TRBV2
d_call: TRBD1
clone_size: -

cdr3_aa: CASRETGVAYNSPLHF
cdr3_nt: TGTGCCAGCAGGGAAACAGGGGTCGCCTATAATTCACCCCTCCACTTT
j_call: TRBJ1-6
v_call: TRBV6-1
d_call: TRBD1
clone_size: many

cdr3_aa: CASSKDYPQYNEQFF
cdr3_nt: TGTGCCAGCAGCAAAGACTACCCTCAATACAATGAGCAGTTCTTC
j_call: TRBJ2-1
v_call: TRBV6-6
d_call: -
clone_size: many

cdr3_aa: CATSRDSQGTQYF
cdr3_nt: TGTGCCACCAGCAGAGATAGTCAAGGGACCCAGTACTTC
j_call: TRBJ2-5
v_call: TRBV15
d_call: -
clone_size: many

cdr3_aa: CSARVGSGQPQHF
cdr3_nt: TGCAGTGCTAGAGTGGGGTCGGGTCAGCCCCAGCATTTT
j_call: TRBJ1-5
v_call: TRBV20-1
d_call: -
clone_size: -

cdr3_aa: CAFVLGASRDGELFF
cdr3_nt: TGTGCCTTCGTACTGGGGGCCTCGCGGGACGGGGAGCTGTTTTTT
j_call: TRBJ2-2
v_call: TRBV2
d_call: -
clone_size: many

cdr3_aa: CASSSLRTGGKTEAFF
cdr3_nt: TGTGCCAGCAGCTCCCTAAGGACAGGGGGAAAGACTGAAGCTTTCTTT
j_call: TRBJ1-1
v_call: TRBV7-9
d_call: TRBD1
clone_size: many

cdr3_aa: CASSYRSGNTGELFF
cdr3_nt: TGTGCCAGCAGTTACCGGTCGGGTAACACCGGGGAGCTGTTTTTT
j_call: TRBJ2-2
v_call: TRBV6-5
d_call: -
clone_size: few

cdr3_aa: CASSFSGGPASGTQYF
cdr3_nt: TGCGCCAGCAGCTTTTCGGGGGGGCCGGCCTCCGGGACCCAGTACTTC
j_call: TRBJ2-5
v_call: TRBV5-1
d_call: TRBD2
clone_size: many

cdr3_aa: CASSQGDGTSRGQPQHF
cdr3_nt: TGTGCCAGCAGCCAGGGGGACGGAACCTCAAGGGGCCAGCCCCAGCATTTT
j_call: TRBJ1-5
v_call: TRBV3-1
d_call: -
clone_size: many

cdr3_aa: CASSPGDLARGEKLFF
cdr3_nt: TGTGCCAGCAGTCCGGGGGACCTAGCCCGAGGAGAAAAACTGTTTTTT
j_call: TRBJ1-4
v_call: TRBV6-2/TRBV6-3
d_call: -
clone_size: many

cdr3_aa: CASTEGHLNTEAFF
cdr3_nt: TGTGCCAGCACTGAAGGACACTTAAACACTGAAGCTTTCTTT
j_call: TRBJ1-1
v_call: TRBV2
d_call: -
clone_size: -

cdr3_aa: CSVLAPGTDTQYF
cdr3_nt: TGCAGCGTTTTGGCCCCGGGTACAGATACGCAGTATTTT
j_call: TRBJ2-3
v_call: TRBV29-1
d_call: -
clone_size: many

cdr3_aa: CASSTQGALSTEAFF
cdr3_nt: TGTGCCAGCAGTACCCAGGGGGCGTTGAGCACTGAAGCTTTCTTT
j_call: TRBJ1-1
v_call: TRBV28
d_call: TRBD1
clone_size: -

cdr3_aa: CASSSQGFNQPQHF
cdr3_nt: TGTGCCAGCAGCTCACAGGGGTTCAATCAGCCCCAGCATTTT
j_call: TRBJ1-5
v_call: TRBV12-3/TRBV12-4
d_call: TRBD1
clone_size: many

cdr3_aa: CASSLTRDTQYF
cdr3_nt: TGTGCCAGCAGCTTGACTAGAGATACGCAGTATTTT
j_call: TRBJ2-3
v_call: TRBV7-9
d_call: -
clone_size: many

cdr3_aa: CASTPGGAAAQYF
cdr3_nt: TGTGCCAGCACCCCTGGAGGGGCGGCGGCGCAGTATTTT
j_call: TRBJ2-3
v_call: TRBV7-2
d_call: -
clone_size: many